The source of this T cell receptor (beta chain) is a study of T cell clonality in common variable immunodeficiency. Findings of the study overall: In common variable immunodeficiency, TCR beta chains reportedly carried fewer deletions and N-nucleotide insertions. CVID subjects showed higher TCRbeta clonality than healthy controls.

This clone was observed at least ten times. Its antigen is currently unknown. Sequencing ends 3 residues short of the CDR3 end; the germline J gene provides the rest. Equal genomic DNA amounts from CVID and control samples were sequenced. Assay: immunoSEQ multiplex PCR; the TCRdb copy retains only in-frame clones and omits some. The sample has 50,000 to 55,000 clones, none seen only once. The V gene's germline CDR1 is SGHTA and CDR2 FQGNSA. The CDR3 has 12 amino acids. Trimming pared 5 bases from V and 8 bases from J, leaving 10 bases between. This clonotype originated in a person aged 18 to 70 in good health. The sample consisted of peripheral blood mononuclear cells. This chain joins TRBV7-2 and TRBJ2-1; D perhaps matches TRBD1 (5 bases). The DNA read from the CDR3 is TGTGCCAGCAGCAAAGGGGTTGATGAG. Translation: CASSKGVDE. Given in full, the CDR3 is CASSKGVDEQFF.